Shown below are 10 T cell receptor beta chains from a single sample sequenced in a study of CXCR3-negative and CXCR3-positive naive CD8 T cells. The authors prepared UMI-labeled TRB cDNA libraries by 5' RACE. TCRdb reprocessed the 5' RACE reads and reports one entry per CDR3 protein, with no DNA. The sample table sets out approximately 5,000 distinct CDR3 sequences. The sequenced material came from naive CXCR3- CD8+ T cells from blood. Stated subset: CD45RO-CCR7+CD27+CD95- naive CD8+ T cells lacking CXCR3 (TNR3-). The receptors here all came from a human donor in good health. Some clones in this sample may be carry-over from other donors' samples.

This clonotype shows up as medium-sized by frequency. The chain recombines TRBV6-1 with TRBJ2-7. Germline loops: CDR1 MNHNS, CDR2 SASEGT. This CDR3 has 13 amino acids. CDR3: CASSEAHRYEQYF.

The J gene is TRBJ2-7, the V gene TRBV4-3; the TCRdb D gene call, TRBD2, has no DNA to confirm it. The CDR3 is made up of 16 amino acids. Germline V lookup: CDR1 LGHNA, CDR2 YSLEER. CDR3 residues: CASSQEEAGLLYEQYF.

The chain recombines TRBV25-1 with TRBJ1-1; the TRBD1 assignment by TCRdb is unverifiable without DNA. Per the germline V gene, CDR1 is MGHDK and CDR2 is SYGVNS. This CDR3 has 13 amino acids. This CDR3 reads CASSQTGPTEAFF.

The genes are TRBV12-3 or TRBV12-4 and TRBJ1-1; TCRdb names TRBD1, which stays unverified in the absence of DNA. There are 13 residues in the CDR3. The CDR3 here is CASSLGGTGIRAF.

The gene calls are TRBV18 and TRBJ1-1. Germline loops: CDR1 KGHSH, CDR2 LQKENI. This CDR3 comprises 12 residues. CDR3 protein: CASSPESSEAFF.

This chain uses TRBV29-1 with TRBJ2-1; TCRdb returns TRBD1, unconfirmable since there is no DNA. CDR3 size: 13 residues. The germline V gene has CDR1 SQVTM and CDR2 ANQGSEA. The CDR3 here is CSVGQGSYNEQFF.

This clonotype counts as medium-sized by frequency. The V and J genes are TRBV9 and TRBJ2-7; TCRdb's D call of TRBD1 is untestable without DNA. Per germline, CDR1 SGDLS and CDR2 YYNGEE. The CDR3 extends over 16 amino acids. CDR3: CASSVAGTGSSYEQYF.

By frequency, this clonotype registers medium-sized (0.01 to 0.1%). The CDR3 loop reads CSVRTNEKLFF. The chain links TRBV20-1 to TRBJ1-4. Germline CDR1 is DFQATT and CDR2 is SNEGSKA (reference sequence). This CDR3 has 11 residues.

Judged by frequency, this clonotype is medium-sized. This rearrangement joins TRBV4-3 to TRBJ1-1; the TRBD1 assignment by TCRdb is unverifiable without DNA. The CDR3 extends over 13 amino acids. Germline CDR1 LGHNA, CDR2 YSLEER. The CDR3 loop reads CASSQTGLTEAFF.

The V call is TRBV27, the J call TRBJ1-6. The CDR3 covers 13 residues. Germline V gene lookup returns CDR1 MNHEY and CDR2 SMNVEV (reference sequence). The CDR3 protein is CASSLSIRSPLHF.